These T cell receptor beta chains were read from a single sample in a study of control samples from healthy donors and cancer patients. TCRdb keeps only in-frame clones here, not all; method: immunoSEQ multiplex PCR. The data show around 23,000 clones, more than 80% seen once. Specimen: PBMCs. The receptors shown here come from a man aged 60 to 69 with head and neck cancer. Each CDR3 is given with its conserved first and last residue. Fields, in order: CDR3 protein, V gene, D gene, J gene. D genes are given only for firm matches.

CDR3 protein: CASEESSGNTIYF; V gene: TRBV12-3/TRBV12-4; D gene: -; J gene: TRBJ1-3
CDR3 protein: CASSDPFKGGTDTQYF; V gene: TRBV2; D gene: -; J gene: TRBJ2-3
CDR3 protein: CASSPDLLAGGGNEQFF; V gene: TRBV12-1; D gene: -; J gene: TRBJ2-1
CDR3 protein: CASNQYQETQYF; V gene: TRBV2; D gene: -; J gene: TRBJ2-5
CDR3 protein: CASSYSTTSGSVQYF; V gene: TRBV6-5; D gene: TRBD2; J gene: TRBJ2-7
CDR3 protein: CASSLGAGSSREKLFF; V gene: TRBV5-4; D gene: -; J gene: TRBJ1-4
CDR3 protein: CASSPGVWNEQYF; V gene: TRBV7-3; D gene: -; J gene: TRBJ2-7
CDR3 protein: CASSRNGLSMGDTQYF; V gene: TRBV27; D gene: -; J gene: TRBJ2-3
CDR3 protein: CASNYRPGDTIYF; V gene: TRBV12-3/TRBV12-4; D gene: -; J gene: TRBJ1-3
CDR3 protein: CASSLQGGRTGELFF; V gene: TRBV6-5; D gene: -; J gene: TRBJ2-2
CDR3 protein: CASSYSAGSNEQYF; V gene: TRBV6-6; D gene: -; J gene: TRBJ2-7
CDR3 protein: CASSDRVAGANVLTF; V gene: TRBV5-6; D gene: TRBD1; J gene: TRBJ2-6
CDR3 protein: CASGPGGGNTIYF; V gene: TRBV5-4; D gene: -; J gene: TRBJ1-3
CDR3 protein: CASSTAAGRRNEQFF; V gene: TRBV19; D gene: -; J gene: TRBJ2-1
CDR3 protein: CASSVTWGTSGQRETQYF; V gene: TRBV9; D gene: TRBD2; J gene: TRBJ2-5
CDR3 protein: CASSLSSEQFF; V gene: TRBV12-3/TRBV12-4; D gene: -; J gene: TRBJ2-1
CDR3 protein: CASRELLPKPIPDEQYF; V gene: TRBV6-1; D gene: -; J gene: TRBJ2-7
CDR3 protein: CASSETGANSPLHF; V gene: TRBV25-1; D gene: -; J gene: TRBJ1-6
CDR3 protein: CASSPDRTEAFF; V gene: TRBV18; D gene: -; J gene: TRBJ1-1
CDR3 protein: CAIRQGDNQPQHF; V gene: TRBV10-3; D gene: TRBD1; J gene: TRBJ1-5
CDR3 protein: CASSSRSSLAGVSHTQYF; V gene: TRBV7-8; D gene: TRBD2; J gene: TRBJ2-3
CDR3 protein: CASSGTSGPYNEQFF; V gene: TRBV2; D gene: TRBD2; J gene: TRBJ2-1
CDR3 protein: CASSFYSGTSGEGTGELFF; V gene: TRBV7-6; D gene: TRBD2; J gene: TRBJ2-2
CDR3 protein: CASSPSERDRGYGQPQHF; V gene: TRBV27; D gene: TRBD1; J gene: TRBJ1-5
CDR3 protein: CASRLAGRNNEQFF; V gene: TRBV5-1; D gene: TRBD2; J gene: TRBJ2-1
CDR3 protein: CASSFSVNQPQHF; V gene: TRBV7-2; D gene: -; J gene: TRBJ1-5
CDR3 protein: CASSGQGIDNEQFF; V gene: TRBV5-1; D gene: TRBD1; J gene: TRBJ2-1
CDR3 protein: CASSFGGWNEQFF; V gene: TRBV7-3; D gene: -; J gene: TRBJ2-1
CDR3 protein: CASSLSSVQRSYGYTF; V gene: TRBV27; D gene: -; J gene: TRBJ1-2
CDR3 protein: CASSLSSTQGASLYNEQFF; V gene: TRBV27; D gene: TRBD1; J gene: TRBJ2-1
CDR3 protein: CASRGTSASTDTQYF; V gene: TRBV2; D gene: TRBD2; J gene: TRBJ2-3
CDR3 protein: CASSLDPNTGELFF; V gene: TRBV5-1; D gene: -; J gene: TRBJ2-2
CDR3 protein: CASSLLGARGTEAFF; V gene: TRBV28; D gene: -; J gene: TRBJ1-1
CDR3 protein: CATSDFQGSTAGELFF; V gene: TRBV24-1; D gene: -; J gene: TRBJ2-2
CDR3 protein: CASTSRRGSITDTQYF; V gene: TRBV5-1; D gene: TRBD2; J gene: TRBJ2-3
CDR3 protein: CASSPNPNEKLFF; V gene: TRBV6-5; D gene: -; J gene: TRBJ1-4
CDR3 protein: CASSATVGSGNTIYF; V gene: TRBV5-1; D gene: -; J gene: TRBJ1-3
CDR3 protein: CASSQGEGYGPQHF; V gene: TRBV4-1; D gene: -; J gene: TRBJ1-5
CDR3 protein: CASSIAGGNQETQYF; V gene: TRBV19; D gene: TRBD2; J gene: TRBJ2-5
CDR3 protein: CASAQGNNSPLHF; V gene: TRBV25-1; D gene: -; J gene: TRBJ1-6
CDR3 protein: CASRPVEGATNEKLFF; V gene: TRBV5-1; D gene: -; J gene: TRBJ1-4
CDR3 protein: CASRGYNYGYTF; V gene: TRBV12-3/TRBV12-4; D gene: -; J gene: TRBJ1-2
CDR3 protein: CASSRQGLTNGGYTF; V gene: TRBV19; D gene: TRBD1; J gene: TRBJ1-2
CDR3 protein: CASSLDRVGLFF; V gene: TRBV6-6; D gene: TRBD1; J gene: TRBJ1-4
CDR3 protein: CASSPRGSGSNEQYF; V gene: TRBV27; D gene: TRBD2; J gene: TRBJ2-7
CDR3 protein: CASSARPTGELFF; V gene: TRBV7-6; D gene: -; J gene: TRBJ2-2
CDR3 protein: CASSQVGQETQYF; V gene: TRBV3-1/TRBV3-2; D gene: -; J gene: TRBJ2-5
CDR3 protein: CASCPAAGTDTQYF; V gene: TRBV18; D gene: -; J gene: TRBJ2-3
CDR3 protein: CASSFTGGDEQFF; V gene: TRBV11-1; D gene: TRBD2; J gene: TRBJ2-1
CDR3 protein: CASRPGTSGSHEQFF; V gene: TRBV19; D gene: TRBD2; J gene: -
CDR3 protein: CASRRLGRADEQFF; V gene: TRBV6-5; D gene: TRBD2; J gene: TRBJ2-1
CDR3 protein: CASSLAVLNTIYF; V gene: TRBV7-9; D gene: -; J gene: TRBJ1-3
CDR3 protein: CASSRGQGADEQYF; V gene: TRBV6-5; D gene: TRBD1; J gene: TRBJ2-7